The 19 T cell receptor beta chains listed next were all sequenced from one sample in a study of graft-versus-host responses after intestinal transplantation. Here immunoSEQ multiplex PCR was the method, and the copy in TCRdb shows in-frame clones only, minus some. The sample contains 84,000 or so clones, roughly 80% of which appear only once. These receptors are not linked to any known antigen. This material consisted of unstimulated CD4+ T cells sorted from spleen or lymph node cells, taken before intestinal transplant. All receptors come from a human donor who received an intestinal transplant.

The chain carries TRBV28 and TRBJ1-2, with D hard to call. Germline CDR1 and CDR2: MDHEN and SYDVKM. There are 12 residues in the CDR3. Trimming took off 7 bases at V and 7 bases at J, with 13 bases between the two ends. CDR3 residues: CASKQPSRGYTF. DNA of the CDR3: TGTGCCAGCAAGCAACCTAGCCGTGGCTACACCTTC.

The V gene is TRBV28, the J gene TRBJ2-5; 7 nucleotides line up with TRBD1. CDR1 and CDR2 (germline): MDHEN, SYDVKM. The CDR3 spans 13 residues. The V segment lost 6 bases and the J segment 3 bases; nucleotides outside the gene matches: 4. CDR3 sequence: CASRGDRKETQYF. CDR3 coding DNA: TGTGCCAGCAGAGGGGACAGAAAAGAGACCCAGTACTTC.

This chain uses TRBV7-6 with TRBJ2-5; TRBD2 matches at 7 bases. V lost 5 bases, J lost 11 bases, and 14 bases stayed unmatched. In germline, CDR1 is SGHVS, CDR2 FNYEAQ. The CDR3 runs 14 residues. The DNA of the CDR3 is TGTGCCAGCAGCCGATTAAGCGGGATCGGAGAGCAGTACTTC. This encodes CASSRLSGIGEQYF.

This chain links TRBV28 with TRBJ2-7; 13 bases agree with TRBD2. Per the germline V gene, CDR1 is MDHEN and CDR2 is SYDVKM. The length of the CDR3 is 16 residues. The junction had 11 bases not matched to a gene; V was cut back by 6 bases and J by 6 bases. CDR3 loop: CASSVTSGRAGTEQYF. The CDR3 DNA follows: TGTGCCAGCAGCGTAACTAGCGGGAGGGCCGGTACCGAGCAGTACTTC. Supplemented by reference TRBV28 and TRBJ2-7, the full variable domain reads DVKVTQSSRYLVKRTGEKVFLECVQDMDHENMFWYRQDPGLGLRLIYFSYDVKMKEKGDIPEGYSVSREKKERFSLILESASTNQTSMYLCASSVTSGRAGTEQYFGPGTRLTVT.

This chain links TRBV19 with TRBJ2-2; D unclear. This CDR3 spans 15 amino acids. Trimming took 10 bases from V and 2 from J, leaving 17 bases between them. The germline gives CDR1 LNHDA, CDR2 SQIVND (reference sequence). The CDR3 protein is CATSPGPTNTGELFF. The CDR3 DNA sequence: TGTGCCACTTCTCCGGGTCCAACTAACACCGGGGAGCTGTTTTTT.

The V call is TRBV14, the J call TRBJ1-1; D may be TRBD1 (6 bases). The V end was cut by 6 bases, the J end by 10 bases, with 18 bases between. The CDR3 spans 13 residues. Germline assignment: CDR1 SGHDN and CDR2 FVKESK. CDR3: CASSVMGGGRAFF. In DNA, the CDR3 is TGTGCCAGCAGTGTCATGGGGGGCGGGAGAGCTTTCTTT.

The chain combines TRBV28 with TRBJ2-5; 7 positions agree with TRBD2. Germline V gene data show CDR1 as MDHEN and CDR2 as SYDVKM. Trimming removed 7 bases from V and 9 bases from J; junction bases left unmatched: 8. CDR3 length equals 12 residues. The CDR3 spells CASMGGWRAQYF. CDR3 in DNA: TGTGCCAGCATGGGGGGGTGGAGGGCCCAGTACTTC.

This chain links TRBV28 with TRBJ1-1; D remains ambiguous. This CDR3 has 11 amino acids. Germline assignment: CDR1 MDHEN and CDR2 SYDVKM. V lost 8 bases to trimming and J lost 1 base, with 5 bases between them. CDR3 loop: CASVENTEAFF. CDR3 DNA sequence: TGTGCCAGCGTAGAGAACACTGAAGCTTTCTTT.

The chain uses TRBV5-8 and TRBJ1-2, with 8 bases aligning to TRBD1. V shed 4 bases, J shed 2 bases, and the junction held 10 bases outside the gene matches. The CDR3 runs to 16 residues. Germline V gene sequence: CDR1 SGHTS, CDR2 YDEGEE. The CDR3 reads CASSPGQVFWNYGYTF. CDR3 nucleotide sequence: TGTGCCAGCAGCCCGGGACAGGTGTTCTGGAACTATGGCTACACCTTC.

The CDR3 protein is CASSYFRGRENQPQHF. The CDR3 nucleotides are TGTGCCAGCAGTTACTTCAGGGGGCGCGAGAATCAGCCCCAGCATTTT. V is TRBV6-6 and J is TRBJ1-5, with 8 bases matching TRBD1. V dropped 1 base and J dropped 4; count of bases not matched to a gene: 6. This CDR3 region has 16 residues. Germline V gene lookup returns CDR1 MNHNY and CDR2 SVGAGI (reference sequence).

V is TRBV9 and J is TRBJ1-4; D not resolved. With 4 bases removed from V and 2 bases from J, the gap between germline ends came to 15 bases. Germline V gives CDR1 SGDLS, CDR2 YYNGEE. The CDR3 is 16 residues long. The CDR3 sequence: CASSPIAALTNEKLFF. The CDR3 coding sequence is TGTGCCAGCAGCCCCATCGCGGCCTTGACTAATGAAAAACTGTTTTTT.

This clone appeared a single time. The gene calls are TRBV19 and TRBJ2-7, with a weak D call TRBD2 (6 bases). This CDR3 spans 14 amino acids. The germline gives CDR1 LNHDA, CDR2 SQIVND (reference sequence). The ends were cut back, 10 bases at V and 4 bases at J, with 20 bases in the middle. DNA for the CDR3: TGTGCCACCCAAACCGGGACTCCGCCTTACGAGCAGTACTTC. Its translation: CATQTGTPPYEQYF.

The chain carries TRBV5-1 and TRBJ2-5; D is undetermined. The V end lost 1 base, the J end lost 5 bases, and 9 bases lay between the germline ends. Germline V lookup: CDR1 SGHRS, CDR2 YFSETQ. The CDR3 spans 13 residues. The DNA for the CDR3 is TGCGCCAGCAGCTTGACGGTTCTGGAGACCCAGTACTTC. Its translation is CASSLTVLETQYF.

This sequence joins TRBV18 and TRBJ1-1; TRBD1 agrees at 8 bases. Germline V CDR1 and CDR2: KGHSH, LQKENI. This CDR3 contains 14 residues. V trimming: 5 bases; J trimming: 3 bases; junction bases outside the gene matches: 5. The CDR3 DNA sequence: TGTGCCAGCTCAATACAGGGGGGGTACACTGAAGCTTTCTTT. Translating it yields CASSIQGGYTEAFF.

V is TRBV5-1 and J is TRBJ1-1, with TRBD1 matching 7 bases. The CDR3 totals 13 residues. Per the germline V gene, CDR1 is SGHRS and CDR2 is YFSETQ. With V trimmed by 7 bases and J by 2 bases, 5 bases remained unmatched. For the CDR3, the DNA is TGCGCCAGCCTCAAAGGGGGCAACACTGAAGCTTTCTTT. Translating it yields CASLKGGNTEAFF.

Only one count was recorded for this clone. The chain carries TRBV7-2 and TRBJ1-4; 8 bases map to TRBD1. Germline-derived CDR1 and CDR2 are SGHTA and FQGNSA. This CDR3 region has 14 residues. V lost 5 bases, J lost 8 bases, and 7 bases stayed unmatched. The CDR3 reads CASSVGQGSEKLFF. DNA for the CDR3: TGTGCCAGCAGCGTAGGACAGGGTTCGGAAAAACTGTTTTTT.

The genes are TRBV7-2 and TRBJ2-3; TRBD2 agrees at 7 bases. The ends lost 2 bases at V and 4 bases at J; junction bases unmatched: 6. This CDR3 has 15 amino acids. CDR1 is SGHTA, CDR2 FQGNSA, per germline. The CDR3 here is CASSLNWLAADTQYF. The CDR3 DNA is TGTGCCAGCAGCTTAAATTGGCTAGCGGCAGATACGCAGTATTTT.

The chain couples TRBV15 to TRBJ1-1; the D gene is possibly TRBD1 (5 bases). The CDR3 is 13 residues long. Germline loops: CDR1 LNHNV, CDR2 YYDKDF (reference sequence). V lost 5 bases, J lost 5 bases, and 12 bases lay in between. Here the CDR3 reads CATSPVQGTEAFF. Written as DNA, the CDR3 is TGTGCCACCAGCCCTGTCCAGGGTACTGAAGCTTTCTTT.

The chain uses TRBV28 and TRBJ1-3; D uncertain. Trimming left V 7 bases short and J 1 base short, with 11 bases between. CDR3 length: 14 amino acids. CDR1 is MDHEN and CDR2 is SYDVKM in the germline V gene. CDR3 residues: CASMSRRSGNTIYF. In nucleotides, the CDR3 is TGTGCCAGCATGAGCAGGAGGTCTGGAAACACCATATATTTT.